Here is one T cell receptor beta chain with its context. The data derive from a study of blood T cell repertoires in COVID-19. Study details: The analysed material was cDNA or gDNA that came from T cells, B-cell-depleted T cells, or PBMCs.

V gave up 3 bases and J gave up 2 bases; unmatched junction bases: 5. CDR1 and CDR2 from the germline V gene are DFQATT and SNEGSKA (reference sequence). The CDR3 runs to 14 residues. Authors' data handling: Cell counts per sample came from amplifying reference gene primers. Measured with immunoSEQ multiplex PCR; TCRdb has only the in-frame clones, and not every one. V and J calls and clone size are given by that table; D and trimming were obtained from the DNA. The sample lists approximately 85,000 clones; over 80% were seen once. Sequenced: peripheral blood. The sequence came from a woman in her 70s with active or convalescent COVID-19. The chain links TRBV20-1 to TRBJ2-7; 9 bases are a match to TRBD2. CDR3 coding DNA: TGCAGTGCTAGTTGGCTAGCGGGGACCTACGAGCAGTACTTC. Translated: CSASWLAGTYEQYF.